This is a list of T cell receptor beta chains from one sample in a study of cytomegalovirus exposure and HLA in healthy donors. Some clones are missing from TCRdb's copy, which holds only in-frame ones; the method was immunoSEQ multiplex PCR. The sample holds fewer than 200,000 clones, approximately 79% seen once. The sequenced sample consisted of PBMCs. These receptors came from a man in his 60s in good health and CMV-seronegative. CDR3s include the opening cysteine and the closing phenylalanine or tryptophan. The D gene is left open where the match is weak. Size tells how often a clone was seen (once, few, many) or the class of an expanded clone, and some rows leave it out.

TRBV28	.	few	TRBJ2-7	TGTGCCAGCAGTTTGGACGGGGTGTCCTACGAGCAGTACTTC	CASSLDGVSYEQYF
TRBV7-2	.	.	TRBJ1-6	TGTGCCAGCAGCGTACAGGCTTCACCCCTCCACTTT	CASSVQASPLHF
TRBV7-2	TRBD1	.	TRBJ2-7	TGTGCCAGCAGCTTAACAGGGGGCGCCGCGGAAGACTCCTATCGGGAGCAGTACTTC	CASSLTGGAAEDSYREQYF
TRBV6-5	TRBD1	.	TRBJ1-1	TGTGCCAGCAGTTACCCGACGTGGACAGGGGTCTCTGAAGCTTTCTTT	CASSYPTWTGVSEAFF
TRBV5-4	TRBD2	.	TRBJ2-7	TGTGCCAGCAGCTTGGAGCGGGGCCCCTACGAGCAGTACTTC	CASSLERGPYEQYF
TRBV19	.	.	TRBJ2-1	TGTGCCAGTAGTATTCCCGGCAGGTTGGCCGGATTCTACAATGAGCAGTTCTTC	CASSIPGRLAGFYNEQFF
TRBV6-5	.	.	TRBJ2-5	TGTGCCAGCAGGAGCGGACAAGAGACCCAGTACTTC	CASRSGQETQYF
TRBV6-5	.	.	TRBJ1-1	TGTGCCAGCAGTTACTCGTCCGGTTTCGTAGACACTGAAGCTTTCTTT	CASSYSSGFVDTEAFF
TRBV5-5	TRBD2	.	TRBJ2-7	TGTGCCAGCAGCTCACTAGCGGGAGGGCCTGAGTACGAGCAGTACTTC	CASSSLAGGPEYEQYF
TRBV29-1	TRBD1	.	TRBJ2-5	TGCAGCGTTTTCTCACAGGGGAGACAAGAGACCCAGTACTTC	CSVFSQGRQETQYF
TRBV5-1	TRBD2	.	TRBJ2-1	TGCGCCAGCAGCCTACTAGCGGGAGTAGTGTATGAGCAGTTCTTC	CASSLLAGVVYEQFF
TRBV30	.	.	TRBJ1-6	TGTGCCTGGAAAGGGGCGGCCAGCTCCTATAATTCACCCCTCCACTTT	CAWKGAASSYNSPLHF
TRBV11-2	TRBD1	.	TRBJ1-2	TGTGCCAGCAGCTTAGGGGGGACAGCCTACTTC	CASSLGGTAYF
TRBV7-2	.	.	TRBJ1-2	TGTGCCAGCAGCTTAGAGACCAGCGCCTATGGCTACACCTTC	CASSLETSAYGYTF
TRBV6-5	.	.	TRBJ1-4	TGTGCCAGCCGGGGTGGGCCGAGTGAAAAACTGTTTTTT	CASRGGPSEKLFF
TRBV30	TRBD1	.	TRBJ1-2	TGTGCCTGGATAGGACAGGCCAACTATGGCTACACCTTC	CAWIGQANYGYTF
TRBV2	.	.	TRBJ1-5	TGTGCCAGCAGTACCTCGACGGGTCAGCCCCAGCATTTT	CASSTSTGQPQHF
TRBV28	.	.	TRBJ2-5	TGTGCCAGCAGTTTACAGAAAGAGACCCAGTACTTC	CASSLQKETQYF
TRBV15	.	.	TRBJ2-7	TGTGCCACCAGCACTCATCCAGGTCTGGACGAGCAGTACTTC	CATSTHPGLDEQYF
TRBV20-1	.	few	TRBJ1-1	TGCAGCCCTCTAGGGAACACTGAAGCTTTCTTT	CSPLGNTEAFF